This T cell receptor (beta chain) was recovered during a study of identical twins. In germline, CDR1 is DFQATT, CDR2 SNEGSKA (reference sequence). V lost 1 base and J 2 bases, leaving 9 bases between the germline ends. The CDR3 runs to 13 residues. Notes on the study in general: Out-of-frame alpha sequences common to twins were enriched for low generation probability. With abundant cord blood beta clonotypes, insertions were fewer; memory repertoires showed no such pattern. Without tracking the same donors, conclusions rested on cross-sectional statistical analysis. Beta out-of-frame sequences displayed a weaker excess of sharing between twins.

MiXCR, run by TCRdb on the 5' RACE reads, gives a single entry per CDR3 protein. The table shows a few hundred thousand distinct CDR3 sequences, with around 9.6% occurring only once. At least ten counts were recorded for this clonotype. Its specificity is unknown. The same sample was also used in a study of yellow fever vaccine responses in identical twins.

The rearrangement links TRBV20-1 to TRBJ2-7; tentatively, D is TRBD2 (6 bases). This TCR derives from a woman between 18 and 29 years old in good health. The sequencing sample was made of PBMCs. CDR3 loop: CSARGDSPYEQYF. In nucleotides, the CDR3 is TGCAGTGCTAGAGGGGACTCCCCCTACGAGCAGTACTTC.